Shown below are 22 T cell receptor beta chains from a single sample sequenced in a study of blood T cell repertoires in COVID-19. Generated by immunoSEQ multiplex PCR, the TCRdb table keeps only in-frame clones and is missing some. In the table there are some 130,000 clones, roughly 89% of which are singletons. Sequenced material: peripheral blood. These receptors all stem from a man aged 50-59 years with active or convalescent COVID-19.

This chain uses TRBV18 with TRBJ2-7, with D maybe TRBD1 (6 bases). The CDR3 consists of 14 residues. With 1 base removed from V and 2 bases from J, the gap between germline ends came to 9 bases. Germline-derived CDR1 and CDR2 are KGHSH and LQKENI. The CDR3: CASSPLTGTYEQYF. In nucleotides, the CDR3 is TGTGCCAGCTCACCACTTACAGGGACCTACGAGCAGTACTTC.

This rearrangement joins TRBV12-3 or TRBV12-4 to TRBJ2-1; 10 bases agree with TRBD2. V lost 2 bases, J lost 9 bases, and 1 base stayed unmatched. The CDR3 length is 13 residues. The CDR3 DNA is TGTGCCAGCAGTTTAAAGCGGGGGGGTGAGCAGTTCTTC. Amino acid sequence: CASSLKRGGEQFF.

This chain joins TRBV28 and TRBJ2-7; 9 bases are shared with TRBD2. The CDR3 spans 15 residues. CDR1 is MDHEN and CDR2 is SYDVKM in the germline V gene. With V trimmed by 6 bases and J by 4 bases, 10 bases remained unmatched. The CDR3 DNA reads TGTGCCAGCAGGCCTCCGGGACTAGCCGGGTACGAGCAGTACTTC. This codes for CASRPPGLAGYEQYF.

V and J are TRBV2 and TRBJ2-7, with 9 bases that match TRBD2. Unmatched junction bases numbered 11, after V lost 11 bases and J lost 6 bases. CDR1 and CDR2 from the germline V gene are SNHLY and FYNNEI. This CDR3 is 13 amino acids long. The CDR3 region has the DNA TGTGCCGCGTCCCCTAGCGGGATATCCGAGCAGTACTTC. It yields the protein CAASPSGISEQYF.

The gene calls are TRBV30 and TRBJ2-5; D is perhaps TRBD2 (5 bases). Germline V gene lookup returns CDR1 GTSNPN and CDR2 SVGIG (reference sequence). The ends were cut back, 5 bases at V and 2 bases at J, with 12 bases in the middle. The CDR3 length is 13 residues. The CDR3 DNA is TGTGCCTGGCGGTCGAGCGGTCAAGAGACCCAGTACTTC. Its translation: CAWRSSGQETQYF.

The gene calls are TRBV5-8 and TRBJ2-1, with 8 bases lining up with TRBD1. V gave up 2 bases and J gave up 5 bases; unmatched junction bases: 6. The CDR3 loop spans 15 amino acids. CDR1 is SGHTS, CDR2 YDEGEE, per germline. Here the CDR3 reads CASSLRQGWHNEQFF. The CDR3 nucleotides are TGTGCCAGCAGCTTACGACAGGGGTGGCACAATGAGCAGTTCTTC.

The chain carries TRBV19 and TRBJ2-7; the D gene is possibly TRBD2 (6 bases). Germline assignment: CDR1 LNHDA and CDR2 SQIVND (reference sequence). The ends were cut back, 3 bases at V and 2 bases at J, with 14 bases in the middle. CDR3 length equals 15 residues. CDR3 DNA: TGTGCCAGTAGTATCGGGACTTCAAACCCCTACGAGCAGTACTTC. Amino acids: CASSIGTSNPYEQYF.

This chain connects TRBV19 to TRBJ2-3, with 9 bases identical to TRBD2. Germline-derived CDR1 and CDR2 are LNHDA and SQIVND (reference sequence). The trim removed 3 bases at V and 4 bases at J, leaving 11 bases unmatched. The CDR3 contains 17 residues. The CDR3, as DNA: TGTGCCAGTAGTATCCAGTTAGGTAGCGGGGGATCAGATACGCAGTATTTT. It encodes CASSIQLGSGGSDTQYF.

The chain uses TRBV12-3 or TRBV12-4 and TRBJ2-2; D unclear. V dropped 7 bases and J dropped 5 bases, with 11 bases sitting between them. The CDR3 spans 13 residues. This CDR3 reads CASTQWATGELFF. Here the CDR3 DNA reads TGTGCCAGCACCCAGTGGGCGACCGGGGAGCTGTTTTTT.

V and J are TRBV5-6 and TRBJ2-7, with 10 bases fitting TRBD2. Germline-derived CDR1 and CDR2 are SGHDT and YYEEEE. The CDR3 sequence is 14 residues long. With V trimmed by 6 bases and J by 4 bases, 7 bases remained unmatched. Here the CDR3 DNA reads TGTGCCAGCACCTCTACTAGCGGGGAATACGAGCAGTACTTC. Translated, it gives CASTSTSGEYEQYF. Combining the CDR3 with reference TRBV5-6 and TRBJ2-7 gives the whole variable domain DAGVTQSPTHLIKTRGQQVTLRCSPKSGHDTVSWYQQALGQGPQFIFQYYEEEERQRGNFPDRFSGHQFPNYSSELNVNALLLGDSALYLCASTSTSGEYEQYFGPGTRLTVT.

The genes are TRBV14 and TRBJ1-6; TRBD1 might be the D (5 bases). The CDR3 contains 15 residues. Deletions cut 3 bases from V and 9 bases from J, with 15 bases between. Germline CDR1 is SGHDN and CDR2 is FVKESK. The CDR3 region is CASSHGGTVSSPLHF. The CDR3 DNA reads as TGTGCCAGCAGCCACGGGGGAACGGTTAGTTCACCCCTCCACTTT.

This clone was seen only once. The chain uses TRBV29-1 and TRBJ2-7; 12 bases map to TRBD1. Per germline, CDR1 SQVTM and CDR2 ANQGSEA. This CDR3 comprises 18 residues. Germline trimming cut 1 base from V and 2 bases from J; bases unmatched to any gene: 12. The DNA for the CDR3 is TGCAGCGTTGAAGGTGGGATCGGGACAGGGGGCTCTGCCTACGAGCAGTACTTC. Protein: CSVEGGIGTGGSAYEQYF.

Details on this clone: Other DNA sequences of this sample code for an identical CDR3. The chain employs TRBV15 and TRBJ2-7, with D maybe TRBD1 (5 bases). The CDR3 runs 13 residues. Germline-derived CDR1 and CDR2 are LNHNV and YYDKDF (reference sequence). V gave up 0 bases and J gave up 4 bases, with 7 bases separating them. For the CDR3, the DNA is TGTGCCACCAGCAGAGACAGGGATTACGAGCAGTACTTC. Its translation: CATSRDRDYEQYF.

The chain is built from TRBV10-3 and TRBJ2-1, with TRBD2 matching 7 bases. The germline CDR1 and CDR2 sequences are ENHRY and SYGVKD. The CDR3 is made up of 15 amino acids. Trimming cost V 3 bases and J 8 bases; bases outside gene matches: 10. In DNA, the CDR3 is TGTGCCATCAGTGATCAAGCGGGATTTATAGATGAGCAGTTCTTC. Its translation is CAISDQAGFIDEQFF.

V usage is TRBV14 and J usage is TRBJ2-2, with D unresolved. This CDR3 region has 15 residues. The germline V and J ends were trimmed by 0 bases and 5 bases, with 10 bases remaining between them. The V gene's germline CDR1 is SGHDN and CDR2 FVKESK. The CDR3 spells CASSQDGPTTGELFF. CDR3 nucleotides: TGTGCCAGCAGCCAAGATGGCCCGACAACCGGGGAGCTGTTTTTT.

This clone occurred once. The chain joins TRBV25-1 to TRBJ1-3; 7 bases are a match to TRBD1. Germline CDR1 is MGHDK and CDR2 is SYGVNS. With 6 bases clipped from V and 0 bases from J, the junction kept 2 bases outside the gene matches. The CDR3 has 14 amino acids. CDR3 residues: CASSRTGSGNTIYF. In nucleotides, the CDR3 is TGTGCCAGCAGCCGGACAGGCTCTGGAAACACCATATATTTT.

This sequence joins TRBV3-1 (or the pseudogene TRBV3-2) and TRBJ2-5; 8 positions agree with TRBD1. Germline trimming cut 4 bases from V and 2 bases from J; bases unmatched to any gene: 3. Germline loops: CDR1 LGHDT, CDR2 YNNKEL (reference sequence). The CDR3 has 14 amino acids. The CDR3 nucleotides read TGTGCCAGCAGCCTGCGGACAGGGCAAGAGACCCAGTACTTC. Residues: CASSLRTGQETQYF.

V gene TRBV3-1 (or the pseudogene TRBV3-2) combines with J gene TRBJ2-1, with 11 bases that match TRBD1. Germline V gives CDR1 LGHDT, CDR2 YNNKEL (reference sequence). The V segment lost 3 bases and the J segment 6 bases; nucleotides outside the gene matches: 4. CDR3 size: 15 residues. Here the CDR3 DNA reads TGTGCCAGCAGCCACGGGACAGGGGGTATCAATGAGCAGTTCTTC. Translation: CASSHGTGGINEQFF.

The gene calls are TRBV2 and TRBJ2-2; 7 nucleotides align to TRBD1. Germline-derived CDR1 and CDR2 are SNHLY and FYNNEI. V was pared by 6 bases and J by 7 bases, with 11 bases of the junction left unmatched. The CDR3 extends over 15 amino acids. The CDR3 coding sequence is TGTGCCAGCAGCCTAACCGACAGGGTGAGCGGGGAGCTGTTTTTT. Translating it yields CASSLTDRVSGELFF.

The chain has TRBV19 and TRBJ2-6; a possible D gene is TRBD1 (5 bases). This CDR3 has 18 amino acids. Per the germline V gene, CDR1 is LNHDA and CDR2 is SQIVND (reference sequence). The germline V and J ends were trimmed by 1 base and 0 bases, with 13 bases remaining between them. This CDR3 reads CASSIVGRTLSGANVLTF. The CDR3 DNA follows: TGTGCCAGTAGTATAGTTGGCAGGACACTCTCTGGGGCCAACGTCCTGACTTTC.

This chain joins TRBV10-2 and TRBJ2-2; 12 positions agree with TRBD2. This CDR3 has 19 amino acids. Germline-derived CDR1 and CDR2 are WSHSY and SAAADI. Trimming took 8 bases from V and 3 from J; bases not matched to a gene: 16. DNA for the CDR3: TGCGCCAGCGGATCTCCCGGACTAGCGGGAAGGTTAGACACCGGGGAGCTGTTTTTT. This encodes CASGSPGLAGRLDTGELFF.

This sequence joins TRBV14 and TRBJ1-2; D is undetermined. The length of the CDR3 is 16 residues. V dropped 5 bases and J dropped 2 bases, with 18 bases sitting between them. Germline CDR1 reads SGHDN; CDR2 reads FVKESK. CDR3 in amino acids: CASSIPFYRTNYGYTF. The CDR3 coding sequence is TGTGCCAGCAGCATCCCCTTCTACAGAACCAACTATGGCTACACCTTC.